Sequencing of this T cell receptor beta chain was carried out in a study of a mutant IDH1 vaccine in newly diagnosed glioma. Measured with immunoSEQ multiplex PCR; TCRdb has only the in-frame clones, and not every one. This sample has over 30,000 clones, with 56% found just once. Germline V gives CDR1 SGHTA, CDR2 FQGNSA. The CDR3 totals 17 residues. Trimming removed 6 bases from V and 3 bases from J; junction bases left unmatched: 14. Regarding time point: week 5, during vaccination. Doses of 300 ug of mutant IDH1 20-mer peptide were given with topical imiquimod. In its sample, this clone was seen a few times. The antigen is undetermined.

V is TRBV7-2 and J is TRBJ2-7, with 10 positions matching TRBD2. The sequence was collected from a woman younger than 30 with glioma. The sample in question was PBMCs, obtained from a glioma patient whose treatment included an IDH1 peptide vaccine. In DNA, the CDR3 is TGTGCCAGCAGGGGACGGGGGCTAGCGGGAGCCCTCTACGAGCAGTACTTC. This gives the protein CASRGRGLAGALYEQYF. Using reference TRBV7-2 and TRBJ2-7 for the parts outside the CDR3, the full variable domain is GAGVSQSPSNKVTEKGKDVELRCDPISGHTALYWYRQSLGQGLEFLIYFQGNSAPDKSGLPSDRFSAERTGGSVSTLTIQRTQQEDSAVYLCASRGRGLAGALYEQYFGPGTRLTVT.